This T cell receptor beta chain was sequenced in a study of response to subunit inactivated influenza vaccine. Study findings and constraints: Authors suggested that a seasonal influenza vaccination recruits few new T cells each time.

The germline gives CDR1 SQVTM, CDR2 ANQGSEA. CDR3 size: 12 residues. With 3 bases removed from V and 5 bases from J, the gap between germline ends came to 10 bases. This clonotype was picked up a small number of times. Its matching antigen is unknown. TCRdb recomputed calls from the RT-PCR reads with MiXCR, one row per CDR3 protein. Of approximately 500,000 distinct CDR3 sequences in the sample, 20% to 25% were seen once. These same data were also listed under a study on T cells expressing NK-cell markers. This second study says: The TCR beta cDNA came from 5'RACE template switching with UMIs. Among eight sequenced donors, seven carried HCMV seropositivity while one was seronegative.

The chain has TRBV29-1 and TRBJ2-5, with a tentative D call TRBD1 (5 bases). The sequencing used CD4+ T cells sorted from PBMCs, collected 11 to 12 days after vaccination. This receptor was taken from a man aged 50 to 60 who received an inactivated influenza vaccine. CDR3 amino acids: CSVDPQGETQYF. The CDR3 nucleotides are TGCAGCGTTGACCCCCAGGGCGAGACCCAGTACTTC. The full variable domain, with the rest looked up from reference TRBV29-1 and TRBJ2-5, is SAVISQKPSRDICQRGTSLTIQCQVDSQVTMMFWYRQQPGQSLTLIATANQGSEATYESGFVIDKFPISRPNLTFSTLTVSNMSPEDSSIYLCSVDPQGETQYFGPGTRLLVL.